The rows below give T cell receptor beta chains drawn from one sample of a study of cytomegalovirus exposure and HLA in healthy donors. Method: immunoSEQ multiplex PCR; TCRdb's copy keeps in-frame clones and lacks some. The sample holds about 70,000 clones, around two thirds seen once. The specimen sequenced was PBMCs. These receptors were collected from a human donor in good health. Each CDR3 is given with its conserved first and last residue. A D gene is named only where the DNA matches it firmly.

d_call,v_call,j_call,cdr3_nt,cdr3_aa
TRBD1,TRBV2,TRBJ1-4,TGTGCCAGCCTTACGGCCCGGGGGGGGACAGGGGGACTGTTTTTT,CASLTARGGTGGLFF
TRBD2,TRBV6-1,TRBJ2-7,TGTGCCAGCAGCCTCATAGCGGGAGAGACCTACGAGCAGTACTTC,CASSLIAGETYEQYF
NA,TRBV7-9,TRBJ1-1,TGTGCCAGCAGCTTAGCGGGGCGGGAAGGAGCTTTCTTT,CASSLAGREGAFF
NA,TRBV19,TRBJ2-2,TGTGCCAGTAGTATCAAGCCTGACACCGGGGAGCTGTTTTTT,CASSIKPDTGELFF
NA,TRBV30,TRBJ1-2,TGTGCCTGGACAGGGGTATTCGGCTACACCTTC,CAWTGVFGYTF
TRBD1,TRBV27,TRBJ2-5,TGTGCCAGCAGGGGTGGGACAGTCCTTGGGGAGACCCAGTACTTC,CASRGGTVLGETQYF
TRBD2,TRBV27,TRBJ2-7,TGTGCCAGCAGTGACACACCGGGACTAGCGTCGCGGGAGCAGTACTTC,CASSDTPGLASREQYF
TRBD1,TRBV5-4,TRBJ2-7,TGTGCCTGCCGTGAACAGGGGTTGGGGGAGCAGTACTTC,CACREQGLGEQYF
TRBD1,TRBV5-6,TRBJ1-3,TGTGCCAGCAGCCTCCGGGACAGGGTTTATGGAAACACCATATATTTT,CASSLRDRVYGNTIYF
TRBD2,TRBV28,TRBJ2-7,TGTGCCAGCAGTTTATTAGCGGGAGGCGCCTACGAGCAGTACTTC,CASSLLAGGAYEQYF
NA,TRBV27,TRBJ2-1,TGTGCCAGCAGTTTAGACAATCACTACAATGAGCAGTTCTTC,CASSLDNHYNEQFF
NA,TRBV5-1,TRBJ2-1,TGCGCCAGCAGCTTGGACAGCTCCAATGAGCAGTTCTTC,CASSLDSSNEQFF